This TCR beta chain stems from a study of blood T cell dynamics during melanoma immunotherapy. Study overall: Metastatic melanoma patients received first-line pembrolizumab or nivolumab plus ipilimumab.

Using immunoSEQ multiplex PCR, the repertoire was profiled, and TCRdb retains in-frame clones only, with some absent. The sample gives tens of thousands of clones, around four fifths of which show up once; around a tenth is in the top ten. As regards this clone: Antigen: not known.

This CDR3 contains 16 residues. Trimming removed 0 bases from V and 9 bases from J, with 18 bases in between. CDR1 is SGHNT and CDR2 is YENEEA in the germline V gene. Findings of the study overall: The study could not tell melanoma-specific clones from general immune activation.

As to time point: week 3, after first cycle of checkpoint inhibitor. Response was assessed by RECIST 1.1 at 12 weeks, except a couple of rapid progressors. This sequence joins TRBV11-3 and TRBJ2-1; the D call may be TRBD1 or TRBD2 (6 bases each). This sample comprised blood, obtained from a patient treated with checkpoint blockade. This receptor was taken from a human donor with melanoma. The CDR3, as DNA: TGTGCCAGCAGCTTAGATGGTTACAGGGAGGTGGGTGAGCAGTTCTTC. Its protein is CASSLDGYREVGEQFF.